This T cell receptor beta chain was found in a study of cytomegalovirus exposure and HLA in healthy donors. Study observations and caveats: Some TCR beta chains (roughly 150 of them) were listed as cytomegalovirus-associated. Cytomegalovirus status was reportedly diagnosed by the classifier with high sensitivity and specificity.

CDR3 length: 16 residues. V lost 4 bases, J lost 0 bases, and 14 bases lay in between. Germline V gene data show CDR1 as SGHRS and CDR2 as YFSETQ. Separation from the roughly 600-subject first cohort characterized the roughly 130-subject validation cohort, to which the donors belonged. Some clones are missing from TCRdb's copy, which holds only in-frame ones; the method was immunoSEQ multiplex PCR. The data contain some 150,000 clones, 86% of them singletons. This clone was counted a single time. Its antigen is not known. The sample was PBMCs. The receptor comes from a young man in good health and CMV-seropositive. The chain recombines TRBV5-1 with TRBJ2-1; the D is unclear. CDR3 sequence (DNA): TGCGCCAGCAGCGCGTCCGGTAAAAGCTCCTACAATGAGCAGTTCTTC. This encodes CASSASGKSSYNEQFF.